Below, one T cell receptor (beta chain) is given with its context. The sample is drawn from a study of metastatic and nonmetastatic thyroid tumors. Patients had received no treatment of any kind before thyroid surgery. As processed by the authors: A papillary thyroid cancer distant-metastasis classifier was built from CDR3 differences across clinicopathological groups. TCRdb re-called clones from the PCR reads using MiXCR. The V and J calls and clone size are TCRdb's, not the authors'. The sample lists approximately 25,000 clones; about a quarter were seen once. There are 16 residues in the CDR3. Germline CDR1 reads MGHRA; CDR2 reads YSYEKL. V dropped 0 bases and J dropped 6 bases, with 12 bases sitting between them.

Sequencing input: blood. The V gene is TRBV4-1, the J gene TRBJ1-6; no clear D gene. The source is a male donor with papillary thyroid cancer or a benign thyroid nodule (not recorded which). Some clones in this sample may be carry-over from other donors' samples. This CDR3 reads CASSQEKSGFNSPLHF. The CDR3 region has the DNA TGCGCCAGCAGCCAAGAAAAGTCGGGGTTTAATTCACCCCTCCACTTT.